These 15 T cell receptor beta chains originate from one sample sequenced in a study of control samples from healthy donors and cancer patients. Produced via immunoSEQ multiplex PCR; TCRdb's table is partial and in-frame only. The sample records about 100,000 clones, 85% being singletons. Sequencing was done on a sample of blood. The receptors here all came from a man younger than 45 in good health.

The chain couples TRBV11-2 to TRBJ1-6; 9 bases are shared with TRBD1. The CDR3 is 17 residues long. V lost 4 bases, J lost 4 bases, and 8 bases stayed unmatched. In germline, CDR1 is SGHAT, CDR2 FQNNGV. CDR3 region: CASSYSTGGGYNSPLHF. The CDR3 nucleotides are TGTGCCAGCAGCTATTCAACAGGGGGCGGGTATAATTCACCCCTCCACTTT.

This clone occurred once. The J gene is TRBJ1-1, the V gene TRBV5-8, with D possibly matching TRBD1 (5 bases). The V gene lost 3 bases and the J gene lost 5 bases, with 11 bases spanning the gap. The CDR3 covers 13 residues. The germline V gene has CDR1 SGHTS and CDR2 YDEGEE. CDR3 sequence reads: CASSWGEGTEAFF. The CDR3 DNA sequence: TGTGCCAGCAGCTGGGGGGAGGGGACTGAAGCTTTCTTT.

This clone was seen only once. The chain is built from TRBV28 and TRBJ2-5; TRBD1 agrees at 8 bases. The junction had 3 bases not matched to a gene; V was cut back by 2 bases and J by 4 bases. The CDR3 covers 14 residues. Germline V lookup: CDR1 MDHEN, CDR2 SYDVKM. CDR3 nucleotide sequence: TGTGCCAGCAGTTTAGTACAGGGGGGAGAGACCCAGTACTTC. Translation gives CASSLVQGGETQYF.

This clone is deemed large. This chain connects TRBV18 to TRBJ2-7; tentatively, D is TRBD2 (6 bases). CDR3 length: 13 residues. Germline V gene data show CDR1 as KGHSH and CDR2 as LQKENI. V was clipped by 11 bases and J by 4 bases, with 18 bases between them. The CDR3 region has the DNA TGTGCCGGACTCGGGGGTCGGATATACGAGCAGTACTTC. This sequence encodes CAGLGGRIYEQYF.

The chain employs TRBV7-9 and TRBJ1-1, with 10 nucleotides matching TRBD1. V trimming: 3 bases; J trimming: 3 bases; junction bases outside the gene matches: 7. CDR3 length: 16 amino acids. CDR1 and CDR2 from the germline V gene are SEHNR and FQNEAQ (reference sequence). The CDR3 nucleotides read TGTGCCAGCAGCTTGGCTATAGGGACAGGGGACACTGAAGCTTTCTTT. The encoded protein is CASSLAIGTGDTEAFF.

This chain links TRBV3-1 (or the pseudogene TRBV3-2) with TRBJ1-5; D may be TRBD1 (6 bases). V was pared by 5 bases and J by 6 bases, with 17 bases between. CDR1 LGHDT and CDR2 YNNKEL come from the germline V gene (reference sequence). There are 15 residues in the CDR3. CDR3 sequence reads: CASSATYRVGQPQHF. Here the CDR3 DNA reads TGTGCCAGCAGCGCTACATACAGGGTGGGTCAGCCCCAGCATTTT.

The chain has TRBV7-2 and TRBJ2-3; 8 bases map to TRBD2. V trimming: 5 bases; J trimming: 3 bases; junction bases outside the gene matches: 10. This CDR3 region has 16 residues. Germline assignment: CDR1 SGHTA and CDR2 FQGNSA. The DNA of the CDR3 is TGTGCCAGCAGCACATCCTCGGGACTAGGGACAGATACGCAGTATTTT. This gives the protein CASSTSSGLGTDTQYF.

The chain links TRBV11-2 to TRBJ1-1; D not resolved. V was clipped by 2 bases and J by 1 base, with 8 bases between them. Germline V gives CDR1 SGHAT, CDR2 FQNNGV. The CDR3 runs to 14 residues. The CDR3 loop reads CASSLIKENTEAFF. In DNA, the CDR3 is TGTGCCAGCAGCTTAATCAAGGAGAACACTGAAGCTTTCTTT.

The CDR3 sequence: CASSFISGGAETQYF. The CDR3 nucleotides read TGTGCCAGCAGCTTCATTAGCGGGGGCGCGGAGACCCAGTACTTC. The chain couples TRBV11-2 to TRBJ2-5; TRBD2 matches 9 bases. The CDR3 is 15 residues long. Per the germline V gene, CDR1 is SGHAT and CDR2 is FQNNGV. With 3 bases clipped from V and 5 bases from J, the junction kept 7 bases outside the gene matches.

J is TRBJ1-4 and V is TRBV5-4, with no clear D. Germline CDR1 is SGHNT and CDR2 is YYREEE (reference sequence). V shed 0 bases and J shed 8 bases, with 14 bases lying between them. CDR3 size: 15 residues. The CDR3 is CASSLGGGEYEKLFF. The CDR3 bases are TGTGCCAGCAGCTTGGGAGGAGGTGAATACGAAAAACTGTTTTTT.

To note about this clone: This may arise from a read error, as a much more abundant clone is one base away. The chain carries TRBV11-2 and TRBJ1-2, with D maybe TRBD1 (5 bases). Trimming left V 6 bases short and J 3 bases short, with 14 bases between. CDR3 length: 14 amino acids. Germline V gene sequence: CDR1 SGHAT, CDR2 FQNNGV. The CDR3 loop is CASRGGRGDYGYTF. CDR3 bases: TGTGCCAGCAGGGGGGGACGGGGGGACTATGGCTACACCTTC.

V and J are TRBV19 and TRBJ1-5; 9 nucleotides line up with TRBD1. J was trimmed by 6 bases and V by 2 bases; bases with no gene match: 5. The CDR3 covers 15 residues. Looked up from germline, CDR1 is LNHDA and CDR2 is SQIVND (reference sequence). The CDR3 bases are TGTGCCAGTAGTATAAGGGACAGGGACGCTCAGCCCCAGCATTTT. It encodes CASSIRDRDAQPQHF.

This chain links TRBV12-3 or TRBV12-4 with TRBJ1-2, with D tentatively TRBD1 (6 bases). With 5 bases removed from V and 8 bases from J, the gap between germline ends came to 12 bases. The CDR3 totals 12 residues. CDR3 residues: CASSPGTWGYTF. The CDR3 DNA reads as TGTGCCAGCAGTCCCGGGACATGGGGCTACACCTTC.

This chain joins TRBV7-2 and TRBJ2-1; D uncertain. CDR1 and CDR2 (germline): SGHTA, FQGNSA. CDR3 length: 17 residues. V shed 1 base and J shed 3 bases, with 16 bases lying between them. CDR3 DNA: TGTGCCAGCAGCTTAGTCATGTTCGCGTCCGACTACAATGAGCAGTTCTTC. It is translated as CASSLVMFASDYNEQFF.

This chain joins TRBV3-1 (or the pseudogene TRBV3-2) and TRBJ1-1; tentatively, D is TRBD1 (5 bases). The CDR3 contains 15 residues. The germline V gene encodes CDR1 LGHDT and CDR2 YNNKEL (reference sequence). V gave up 4 bases and J gave up 1 base, with 13 bases separating them. The CDR3 sequence: CASSRRDGWNTEAFF. The DNA of the CDR3 is TGTGCCAGCAGCCGACGGGACGGGTGGAACACTGAAGCTTTCTTT.